The 22 T cell receptor beta chains below come from one sample, sequenced in a study of T cell responses to AZD1222 COVID-19 vaccine. Assay used: immunoSEQ multiplex PCR; TCRdb lists only in-frame clones, some missing. Among 150,000 to 200,000 clones listed, about nine tenths were seen once. Specimen: peripheral blood, collected on day 0 of AZD1222 vaccination. Receptors were obtained from an adult in good health.

This rearrangement joins TRBV30 to TRBJ1-5; no definite D call. Germline-derived CDR1 and CDR2 are GTSNPN and SVGIG (reference sequence). The CDR3 consists of 13 residues. Trimming took 3 bases from V and 4 from J, leaving 10 bases between them. CDR3 protein: CAWSLQINQPQHF. The CDR3 bases are TGTGCCTGGAGCCTACAGATTAATCAGCCCCAGCATTTT.

The sample holds one count of this clone. The chain uses TRBV19 and TRBJ1-2, with D unresolved. Germline values: CDR1 LNHDA, CDR2 SQIVND (reference sequence). The CDR3 covers 14 residues. Trimming removed 9 bases at V and 5 bases at J, with 19 bases between. The CDR3 nucleotides are TGTGCCAGCCGAAGGTCAGAGCGACCATATGGCTACACCTTC. It is translated as CASRRSERPYGYTF.

This rearrangement joins TRBV6-5 to TRBJ1-2; D possibly corresponds to TRBD1 (6 bases). Trimming shortened V by 3 bases and J by 5 bases, and 13 bases separated the two germline ends. This CDR3 is built from 14 residues. From germline, CDR1 is MNHEY and CDR2 SVGAGI. In nucleotides, the CDR3 is TGTGCCAGCAGTTATCAGGGGACACCATATGGCTACACCTTC. It encodes CASSYQGTPYGYTF.

The sample holds one count of this clone. V and J are TRBV28 and TRBJ2-3; 10 positions match TRBD2. V trimming: 5 bases; J trimming: 2 bases; junction bases outside the gene matches: 10. CDR1 and CDR2 (germline): MDHEN, SYDVKM. The CDR3 has 17 amino acids. In DNA, the CDR3 is TGTGCCAGCAGTATCCTGACTAGCGGGCGATACACAGATACGCAGTATTTT. This encodes CASSILTSGRYTDTQYF.

V usage is TRBV28 and J usage is TRBJ2-2, with D tentatively TRBD1 (6 bases). Per the germline V gene, CDR1 is MDHEN and CDR2 is SYDVKM. V was shortened by 10 bases and J by 8 bases, with 23 bases between the two germline ends. The CDR3 has 15 residues. The CDR3 DNA is TGTGCCACCAAGGGGAAACAGGGCCTTGGAGGGGAGCTGTTTTTT. Translated, it gives CATKGKQGLGGELFF. Supplemented by reference TRBV28 and TRBJ2-2, the full variable domain reads DVKVTQSSRYLVKRTGEKVFLECVQDMDHENMFWYRQDPGLGLRLIYFSYDVKMKEKGDIPEGYSVSREKKERFSLILESASTNQTSMYLCATKGKQGLGGELFFGEGSRLTVL.

CDR3 protein: CASSSNLGTGRYNEQFF. The CDR3 region has the DNA TGTGCCAGCAGTTCCAACCTCGGGACAGGGAGGTACAATGAGCAGTTCTTC. This chain links TRBV28 with TRBJ2-1; 9 bases are a match to TRBD1. V dropped 4 bases and J dropped 4; count of bases not matched to a gene: 11. The CDR3 contains 17 residues. Germline V CDR1 and CDR2: MDHEN, SYDVKM.

This clone was observed once. The chain employs TRBV18 and TRBJ1-5; 9 positions match TRBD1. Looked up from germline, CDR1 is KGHSH and CDR2 is LQKENI. This CDR3 has 15 residues. With 1 base clipped from V and 4 bases from J, the junction kept 2 bases outside the gene matches. CDR3 amino acids: CASSPRTGENQPQHF. CDR3 DNA sequence: TGTGCCAGCTCACCACGGACAGGGGAAAATCAGCCCCAGCATTTT.

The J gene is TRBJ2-1, the V gene TRBV6-4, with TRBD1 matching 8 bases. The CDR3 extends over 13 amino acids. V gave up 4 bases and J gave up 8 bases; unmatched junction bases: 4. Looked up from germline, CDR1 is MRHNA and CDR2 is SNTAGT. CDR3 bases: TGTGCCAGCAGTGTGGACAGGGCGGATGAGCAGTTCTTC. Translation gives CASSVDRADEQFF.

The rearrangement uses TRBV30 and TRBJ1-3; no definite D call. The CDR3 length is 12 residues. The V gene lost 7 bases and the J gene lost 4 bases, with 11 bases spanning the gap. The V gene's germline CDR1 is GTSNPN and CDR2 SVGIG (reference sequence). CDR3 nucleotides: TGTGCCTTACCGACCCAAGGAAACACCATATATTTT. This translates into CALPTQGNTIYF.

V usage is TRBV6-5 and J usage is TRBJ1-3; the D gene is possibly TRBD1 (5 bases). This CDR3 region has 14 residues. Germline lookup yields CDR1 MNHEY and CDR2 SVGAGI. The V end was cut by 6 bases, the J end by 4 bases, with 13 bases between. The CDR3 is CASSGQGLGNTIYF. DNA for the CDR3: TGTGCCAGCAGCGGACAAGGGCTCGGAAACACCATATATTTT.

The chain couples TRBV30 to TRBJ1-4; unclear D gene. Trimming pared 7 bases from V and 13 bases from J, leaving 22 bases between. Germline CDR1 is GTSNPN and CDR2 is SVGIG (reference sequence). The CDR3 spans 13 residues. The CDR3 DNA follows: TGTGCCTTGATCAGGACCAGGAATGGAGCACTGTTTTTT. As protein: CALIRTRNGALFF.

The V and J genes are TRBV7-2 and TRBJ1-2; no reliable D call. This CDR3 is 14 amino acids long. Germline loops: CDR1 SGHTA, CDR2 FQGNSA. V was pared by 2 bases and J by 4 bases, with 11 bases between. DNA for the CDR3: TGTGCCAGCAGCTTATCGAGCAGCGCCTATGGCTACACCTTC. Translation: CASSLSSSAYGYTF.

The CDR3 loop reads CASSKDRGNQPQHF. CDR3 sequence (DNA): TGTGCCAGCAGCAAGGACAGGGGCAATCAGCCCCAGCATTTT. The chain links TRBV6-5 to TRBJ1-5; 8 bases agree with TRBD1. CDR1 and CDR2 from the germline V gene are MNHEY and SVGAGI. J lost 2 bases, V lost 6 bases, and 3 bases had no gene match. This CDR3 comprises 14 residues.

The chain joins TRBV18 to TRBJ1-4; D is unresolved. Germline CDR1 reads KGHSH; CDR2 reads LQKENI. The CDR3 length is 13 residues. V lost 3 bases and J 4 bases, leaving 6 bases between the germline ends. The CDR3: CASSPPSNEKLFF. In nucleotides, the CDR3 is TGTGCCAGCTCACCCCCGAGTAATGAAAAACTGTTTTTT.

At least ten counts were recorded for this clone. This chain joins TRBV5-6 and TRBJ2-2; D remains unclear. Trimming removed 1 base from V and 5 bases from J, with 3 bases in between. Looked up from germline, CDR1 is SGHDT and CDR2 is YYEEEE. The CDR3 extends over 12 amino acids. The chain's CDR3 is CASSLITGELFF. The CDR3 DNA reads TGTGCCAGCAGCTTGATTACCGGGGAGCTGTTTTTT.

There are a few counts of this clone. This chain links TRBV5-1 with TRBJ2-2, with a tentative D call TRBD2 (5 bases). This CDR3 contains 15 residues. Germline lookup yields CDR1 SGHRS and CDR2 YFSETQ. Between the trimmed V and J ends, which lost 0 bases and 8 bases, there was a span of 14 bases. In DNA form, the CDR3 reads TGCGCCAGCAGCTTGGAAGGCTCCCGGGGAGGGGAGCTGTTTTTT. Its protein is CASSLEGSRGGELFF.

The chain is built from TRBV5-1 and TRBJ1-4, with 8 positions matching TRBD1. Germline CDR1 SGHRS, CDR2 YFSETQ. The CDR3 runs 14 residues. Trimming took 2 bases from V and 5 from J; bases not matched to a gene: 2. The CDR3 region is CASSFDRGNEKLFF. As DNA, the CDR3 is TGCGCCAGCAGCTTCGACAGGGGAAATGAAAAACTGTTTTTT.

This clone was detected only a few times. The gene calls are TRBV5-5 and TRBJ1-2; tentatively, D is TRBD1 (6 bases). The CDR3 length is 14 residues. Germline assignment: CDR1 SGHKS and CDR2 YYEKEE (reference sequence). Trimming cost V 0 bases and J 4 bases, with 10 bases left between them. The CDR3 sequence is CASSLVQGPYGYTF. DNA for the CDR3: TGTGCCAGCAGCTTGGTTCAGGGGCCCTATGGCTACACCTTC.

The J gene is TRBJ2-1, the V gene TRBV7-2, with D unclear. From germline, CDR1 is SGHTA and CDR2 FQGNSA. The CDR3 spans 14 residues. Trimming took off 1 base at V and 7 bases at J, with 11 bases between the two ends. The CDR3 here is CASSLVIASNEQFF. The CDR3 nucleotides read TGTGCCAGCAGCTTAGTAATAGCATCTAATGAGCAGTTCTTC. The full variable domain, completed using reference TRBV7-2 and TRBJ2-1, is GAGVSQSPSNKVTEKGKDVELRCDPISGHTALYWYRQSLGQGLEFLIYFQGNSAPDKSGLPSDRFSAERTGGSVSTLTIQRTQQEDSAVYLCASSLVIASNEQFFGPGTRLTVL.

This rearrangement joins TRBV6-5 to TRBJ2-1, with D perhaps TRBD1 or TRBD2 (5 bases each). Per the germline V gene, CDR1 is MNHEY and CDR2 is SVGAGI. Trimming pared 1 base from V and 1 base from J, leaving 8 bases between. CDR3 length: 15 residues. The CDR3, as DNA: TGTGCCAGCAGTTACTGGGGGTCATCCTACAATGAGCAGTTCTTC. Translating it yields CASSYWGSSYNEQFF.

This rearrangement joins TRBV28 to TRBJ1-2, with D possibly matching TRBD1 (6 bases). The length of the CDR3 is 16 residues. Germline assignment: CDR1 MDHEN and CDR2 SYDVKM. With 10 bases removed from V and 4 bases from J, the gap between germline ends came to 25 bases. CDR3 coding DNA: TGTGCCATTACTGTTGGAGGACCCACAGGGCTCTATGGCTACACCTTC. The encoded protein is CAITVGGPTGLYGYTF.

This rearrangement joins TRBV29-1 to TRBJ1-3; D may be TRBD1 (5 bases). Trimming stripped 0 bases from V and 0 bases from J, with 12 bases between. CDR3 size: 16 residues. The germline gives CDR1 SQVTM, CDR2 ANQGSEA. The CDR3 region has the DNA TGCAGCGTTGAAGATCCGACAGCGACCTCTGGAAACACCATATATTTT. Translated, it gives CSVEDPTATSGNTIYF.